This T cell receptor (beta chain) originates from a study of HIV-infected patients and healthy controls. Germline V gene lookup returns CDR1 MNHEY and CDR2 SMNVEV (reference sequence). The CDR3 spans 20 residues. V lost 2 bases to trimming and J lost 4 bases; unmatched junction nucleotides: 20. Reverse transcription used around 500 ng RNA and constant-region primers for alpha and beta. Alpha and beta chain libraries were made separately by chain-specific third strand synthesis with multiplexing indices. The library got P5 and P7 elements plus a second index, then an approximately 24-cycle PCR. TCRdb reprocessed the 5' RACE reads with MiXCR, giving one entry per CDR3 protein. This sample yields some 11,000 distinct CDR3 sequences, of which 8% to 9.5% are seen a single time; 23% belongs to the top ten. All unsorted peripheral T cells were captured because whole blood was used without fractionation. Donors were HIV-infected adults who had not yet started antiretroviral therapy but were about to begin.

The chain links TRBV27 to TRBJ1-5; TRBD1 agrees at 7 bases. This TCR was sampled from an adult with HIV infection. The donor label of this sample is uncertain. This specimen consisted of blood, obtained before antiretroviral therapy. The CDR3 reads CASSLIGGGGQKRENQPQHF. The CDR3, as DNA: TGTGCCAGCAGTTTAATTGGTGGGGGGGGACAGAAAAGGGAGAATCAGCCCCAGCATTTT.